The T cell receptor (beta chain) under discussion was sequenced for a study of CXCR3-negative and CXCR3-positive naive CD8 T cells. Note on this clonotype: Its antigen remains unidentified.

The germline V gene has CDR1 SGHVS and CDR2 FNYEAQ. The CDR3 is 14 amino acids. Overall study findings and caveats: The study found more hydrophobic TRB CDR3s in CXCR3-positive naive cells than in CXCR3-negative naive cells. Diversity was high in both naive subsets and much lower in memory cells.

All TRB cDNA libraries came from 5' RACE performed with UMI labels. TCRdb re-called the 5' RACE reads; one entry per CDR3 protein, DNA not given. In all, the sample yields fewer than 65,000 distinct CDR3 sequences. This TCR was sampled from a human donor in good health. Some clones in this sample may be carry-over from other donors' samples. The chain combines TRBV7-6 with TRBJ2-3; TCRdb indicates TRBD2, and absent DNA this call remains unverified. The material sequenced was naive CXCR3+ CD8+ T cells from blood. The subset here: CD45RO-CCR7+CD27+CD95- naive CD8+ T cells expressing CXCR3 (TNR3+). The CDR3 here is CASSLRGTTYTQYF. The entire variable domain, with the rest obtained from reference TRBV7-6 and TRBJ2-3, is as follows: GAGVSQSPRYKVTKRGQDVALRCDPISGHVSLYWYRQALGQGPEFLTYFNYEAQQDKSGLPNDRFSAERPEGSISTLTIQRTEQRDSAMYRCASSLRGTTYTQYFGPGTRLTVL.